The 29 T cell receptor beta chains in this list originate from one sample, sequenced in a study of shared clonotypes between healthy human individuals. Method: immunoSEQ multiplex PCR; TCRdb's copy keeps in-frame clones and lacks some. The sample has roughly 1,800,000 clones; just under 95% are singletons. Positively selected for CCR7, the CD45RO-negative cells used as naive CD8 cells excluded terminally differentiated effector memory CD45RA+ cells. Sequencing was carried out using naive CD8+ T cells sorted from blood. The receptors stem from a young man in good health.

The gene calls are TRBV7-6 and TRBJ2-7; 12 nucleotides agree with TRBD2. CDR1 is SGHVS and CDR2 is FNYEAQ in the germline V gene. V shed 5 bases and J 5 bases; nucleotides not matched to a gene: 10. CDR3 size: 16 residues. CDR3 residues: CASSGALAGGNHEQYF. The CDR3 region has the DNA TGTGCCAGCAGCGGGGCCCTAGCGGGGGGGAACCACGAGCAGTACTTC.

This chain joins TRBV7-8 and TRBJ1-2; D remains unclear. The CDR3 is 13 amino acids. Germline V gives CDR1 SGHVS, CDR2 FQNEAQ. V was shortened by 0 bases and J by 7 bases, with 9 bases between the two germline ends. CDR3: CASSLAPGSGYTF. The CDR3 DNA reads TGTGCCAGCAGCTTAGCGCCGGGGAGTGGCTACACCTTC.

The chain has TRBV7-3 and TRBJ1-6, with D unresolved. The CDR3 extends over 13 amino acids. V dropped 0 bases and J dropped 10 bases, with 7 bases sitting between them. CDR1 and CDR2 (germline): SGHTA, FQGTGA. The CDR3 DNA is TGTGCCAGCAGCTTAACCGCCGGCTCACCCCTCCACTTT. Amino acids: CASSLTAGSPLHF.

The V gene is TRBV7-9, the J gene TRBJ2-2, with 7 bases fitting TRBD1. There are 15 residues in the CDR3. With 5 bases clipped from V and 7 bases from J, the junction kept 10 bases outside the gene matches. Germline V gene lookup returns CDR1 SEHNR and CDR2 FQNEAQ (reference sequence). CDR3 region: CASSDTTGEHGELFF. As DNA, the CDR3 is TGTGCCAGCAGCGATACCACAGGGGAGCACGGGGAGCTGTTTTTT. Variable domain in full (rest from reference TRBV7-9 and TRBJ2-2): DTGVSQNPRHKITKRGQNVTFRCDPISEHNRLYWYRQTLGQGPEFLTYFQNEAQLEKSRLLSDRFSAERPKGSFSTLEIQRTEQGDSAMYLCASSDTTGEHGELFFGEGSRLTVL.

In its sample, this clone was seen once. Different DNA sequences within this sample yield the same CDR3. The V call is TRBV13, the J call TRBJ2-7; D remains unclear. The CDR3 sequence is 11 residues long. Germline assignment: CDR1 PRHDT and CDR2 FYEKMQ (reference sequence). V shed 3 bases and J shed 6 bases, with 6 bases lying between them. DNA of the CDR3: TGTGCCAGCAGCTTTTCGGGCGAGCAGTACTTC. Protein product: CASSFSGEQYF.

The chain joins TRBV5-4 to TRBJ2-7, with D perhaps matching TRBD2 (6 bases). V lost 4 bases and J 2 bases, leaving 13 bases between the germline ends. The CDR3 extends over 14 amino acids. Germline CDR1 SGHNT, CDR2 YYREEE (reference sequence). Here the CDR3 DNA reads TGTGCCAGCAGCCTTAGCGGTTCAGCCTACGAGCAGTACTTC. Translated: CASSLSGSAYEQYF.

The gene calls are TRBV7-6 and TRBJ2-2; 8 nucleotides match TRBD2. The CDR3 consists of 16 residues. Per the germline V gene, CDR1 is SGHVS and CDR2 is FNYEAQ. J lost 4 bases, V lost 5 bases, and 9 bases had no gene match. The CDR3 is CASSLTSGGGTGELFF. The CDR3 bases are TGTGCCAGCAGCCTTACTAGCGGAGGCGGCACCGGGGAGCTGTTTTTT.

The rearrangement links TRBV7-9 to TRBJ1-1, with 7 bases identical to TRBD1. Germline assignment: CDR1 SEHNR and CDR2 FQNEAQ (reference sequence). J was trimmed by 1 base and V by 5 bases; bases with no gene match: 1. The CDR3 length is 13 residues. CDR3: CASSRQGNTEAFF. CDR3 bases: TGTGCCAGCAGCAGACAGGGGAACACTGAAGCTTTCTTT. Using reference TRBV7-9 and TRBJ1-1 for the parts outside the CDR3, the full variable domain is DTGVSQNPRHKITKRGQNVTFRCDPISEHNRLYWYRQTLGQGPEFLTYFQNEAQLEKSRLLSDRFSAERPKGSFSTLEIQRTEQGDSAMYLCASSRQGNTEAFFGQGTRLTVV.

This clone was seen only once. The CDR3 nucleotides read TGTGCCAGCAGTCGAGTCCTGGGACAGTACCCCTACGAGCAGTACTTC. Translating gives CASSRVLGQYPYEQYF. J is TRBJ2-7 and V is TRBV27, with 7 bases matching TRBD1. V lost 5 bases, J lost 2 bases, and 12 bases stayed unmatched. Per germline, CDR1 MNHEY and CDR2 SMNVEV (reference sequence). CDR3 length equals 16 residues.

As concerns this clone: This same CDR3 is encoded by further DNA sequences in the sample. CDR3 DNA: TGCGCCAGCAGCCAAGTGGACAGAGACTACGAGCAGTACTTC. Protein product: CASSQVDRDYEQYF. The rearrangement links TRBV4-1 to TRBJ2-7; perhaps TRBD1 as D (6 bases). CDR3 length: 14 residues. Germline V gene sequence: CDR1 MGHRA, CDR2 YSYEKL. V gave up 1 base and J gave up 3 bases, with 10 bases separating them.

V usage is TRBV13 and J usage is TRBJ1-1; D is unclear. The V end was cut by 5 bases, the J end by 1 base, with 8 bases between. The CDR3 contains 13 residues. From germline, CDR1 is PRHDT and CDR2 FYEKMQ (reference sequence). For the CDR3, the DNA is TGTGCCAGCAGCCAGGACTCGAACACTGAAGCTTTCTTT. Its protein product is CASSQDSNTEAFF.

This clone appeared a single time. This chain links TRBV5-4 with TRBJ2-5; D is undetermined. CDR3 size: 16 residues. The V end lost 0 bases, the J end lost 4 bases, and 16 bases lay between the germline ends. Germline CDR1 is SGHNT and CDR2 is YYREEE (reference sequence). CDR3: CASSLGDAQYGETQYF. The CDR3 DNA is TGTGCCAGCAGCTTGGGAGACGCTCAGTACGGAGAGACCCAGTACTTC.

This clone has a single count. The chain recombines TRBV2 with TRBJ2-5, with 10 bases fitting TRBD2. The CDR3 is 15 amino acids. The germline CDR1 and CDR2 sequences are SNHLY and FYNNEI. V lost 6 bases, J lost 2 bases, and 6 bases stayed unmatched. The CDR3 protein is CASRAGLAVQETQYF. The CDR3 DNA reads TGTGCCAGCAGGGCAGGACTAGCGGTTCAAGAGACCCAGTACTTC.

As concerns this clone: The same CDR3 arises from other DNA sequences in this sample as well. The chain couples TRBV6-5 to TRBJ1-1; TRBD1 agrees at 8 bases. The CDR3 consists of 13 residues. Germline CDR1 and CDR2: MNHEY and SVGAGI. Germline trimming cut 7 bases from V and 2 bases from J; bases unmatched to any gene: 3. This CDR3 reads CASTTGVNTEAFF. DNA of the CDR3: TGTGCCAGCACGACAGGGGTTAACACTGAAGCTTTCTTT.

With respect to this clone: The sample contains more than one DNA sequence encoding this CDR3. V and J are TRBV2 and TRBJ2-7; maybe TRBD1 (5 bases). V was cut by 5 bases and J by 3 bases, with 8 bases left in between. The V gene's germline CDR1 is SNHLY and CDR2 FYNNEI. The length of the CDR3 is 12 residues. The CDR3 coding sequence is TGTGCCAGCAGTTCAGACAGCTACGAGCAGTACTTC. Translating it yields CASSSDSYEQYF.

The chain recombines TRBV12-2 with TRBJ1-5; the D call in the table, TRBD1, was not verified against the DNA. TRBV12-2 is a pseudogene. CDR3 size: 13 residues. CDR3 nucleotide sequence: TGTGCAAGTTCAGGGCAAAGGAATCAGCCCCAGCATTTT. Its protein product is CASSGQRNQPQHF.

The rearrangement uses TRBV5-1 and TRBJ2-7, with TRBD1 as a possible D gene (6 bases). V gave up 0 bases and J gave up 2 bases, with 18 bases separating them. The CDR3 has 17 residues. Germline V CDR1 and CDR2: SGHRS, YFSETQ. The CDR3 coding sequence is TGCGCCAGCAGCTTGGGGGACATCCCGGGACATACCTACGAGCAGTACTTC. Its protein product is CASSLGDIPGHTYEQYF.

This chain connects TRBV7-9 to TRBJ2-2, with D maybe TRBD1 (5 bases). Per germline, CDR1 SEHNR and CDR2 FQNEAQ (reference sequence). The V and J ends lost 5 bases and 5 bases respectively, with 12 bases between them. This CDR3 spans 14 amino acids. This CDR3 is CASSLIQDTGELFF. CDR3 bases: TGTGCCAGCAGCCTCATACAGGATACCGGGGAGCTGTTTTTT. Full variable domain (remainder filled in from reference TRBV7-9 and TRBJ2-2): DTGVSQNPRHKITKRGQNVTFRCDPISEHNRLYWYRQTLGQGPEFLTYFQNEAQLEKSRLLSDRFSAERPKGSFSTLEIQRTEQGDSAMYLCASSLIQDTGELFFGEGSRLTVL.

This chain's CDR3 is CASSLRGLSIYEQYF. The CDR3 DNA sequence: TGTGCCAGCAGCTTAAGAGGGCTCTCAATCTACGAGCAGTACTTC. The rearrangement joins TRBV5-6 to TRBJ2-7; D might be TRBD2 (5 bases). V lost 2 bases and J 3 bases, leaving 15 bases between the germline ends. Germline V CDR1 and CDR2: SGHDT, YYEEEE. The CDR3 spans 15 residues.

This chain connects TRBV7-9 to TRBJ2-7; D uncertain. Germline V gives CDR1 SEHNR, CDR2 FQNEAQ (reference sequence). CDR3 length: 14 amino acids. V gave up 5 bases and J gave up 3 bases, with 14 bases separating them. The CDR3 region has the DNA TGTGCCAGCAGCCCTCCCCCCTCTCGCTACGAGCAGTACTTC. Translating it yields CASSPPPSRYEQYF.

V and J are TRBV27 and TRBJ2-7; a weak D match, TRBD1 (6 bases). Between the trimmed V and J ends, which lost 5 bases and 7 bases, there was a span of 21 bases. CDR1 is MNHEY, CDR2 SMNVEV, per germline (reference sequence). This CDR3 has 15 amino acids. The CDR3 DNA sequence: TGTGCCAGCAGTCTCGGGACACTTAGCTTAGGGGAGCAGTACTTC. Amino acid sequence: CASSLGTLSLGEQYF.

This chain links TRBV20-1 with TRBJ2-7, with D maybe TRBD2 (5 bases). This CDR3 is built from 11 residues. The V gene's germline CDR1 is DFQATT and CDR2 SNEGSKA (reference sequence). Trimming left V 6 bases short and J 6 bases short, with 12 bases between. The chain's CDR3 is CSAAREGEQYF. The CDR3 DNA is TGCAGTGCCGCGAGGGAAGGCGAGCAGTACTTC.

The count of this clone is one. The rearrangement links TRBV5-4 to TRBJ1-1; D is perhaps TRBD1 (5 bases). Germline V gene data show CDR1 as SGHNT and CDR2 as YYREEE (reference sequence). V gave up 2 bases and J gave up 2 bases, with 13 bases separating them. The length of the CDR3 is 15 residues. The CDR3 DNA reads TGTGCCAGCAGCTTTGGCCGGGGGTTTAACACTGAAGCTTTCTTT. Protein: CASSFGRGFNTEAFF.

V usage is TRBV4-3 and J usage is TRBJ2-3; 8 bases are a match to TRBD1. Germline V gene lookup returns CDR1 LGHNA and CDR2 YSLEER. V lost 0 bases, J lost 6 bases, and 11 bases stayed unmatched. This CDR3 is built from 17 residues. The CDR3 DNA reads TGCGCCAGCAGCCAAGATCCTCACAGGGGGGAAGAGGATACGCAGTATTTT. Translation: CASSQDPHRGEEDTQYF.

The genes are TRBV9 and TRBJ2-1, with 12 bases aligning to TRBD1. V dropped 0 bases and J dropped 13; count of bases not matched to a gene: 14. The CDR3 has 17 residues. CDR1 SGDLS and CDR2 YYNGEE come from the germline V gene. CDR3 in DNA: TGTGCCAGCAGCGTAGAAGGGAGCTCGGGACAGGGGGCGAAACAGTTCTTC. Its translation: CASSVEGSSGQGAKQFF.

The DNA for the CDR3 is TGTGCCAGCAGCCCCGGATTAGCGGGAGTCCCTAGCACAGATACGCAGTATTTT. Amino acid sequence: CASSPGLAGVPSTDTQYF. The rearrangement uses TRBV7-9 and TRBJ2-3, with TRBD2 matching over 9 bases. Trimming took 5 bases from V and 0 from J; bases not matched to a gene: 12. CDR1 and CDR2 (germline): SEHNR, FQNEAQ (reference sequence). The CDR3 runs to 18 residues.

Regarding this clone: Other DNA sequences from this sample encode an identical CDR3 as well. The gene calls are TRBV6-1 and TRBJ1-1; unclear D gene. The CDR3 is 12 amino acids. Trimming shortened V by 2 bases and J by 4 bases, and 5 bases separated the two germline ends. CDR1 and CDR2 (germline): MNHNS, SASEGT. CDR3 sequence reads: CASSERGTEAFF. The CDR3 DNA is TGTGCCAGCAGTGAACGGGGCACTGAAGCTTTCTTT.

Here the CDR3 reads CASSPQFRADTQYF. The CDR3 DNA follows: TGTGCCAGCAGTCCCCAATTCAGGGCAGATACGCAGTATTTT. The genes are TRBV28 and TRBJ2-3; D may be TRBD1 (5 bases). The CDR3 length is 14 residues. The V end was cut by 5 bases, the J end by 4 bases, with 13 bases between. Germline assignment: CDR1 MDHEN and CDR2 SYDVKM.

Note on this clone: Other DNA sequences in the same sample also yield this CDR3. The J gene is TRBJ2-7, the V gene TRBV9; perhaps D is TRBD1 or TRBD2 (5 bases each). Germline values: CDR1 SGDLS, CDR2 YYNGEE. The CDR3 consists of 14 residues. V dropped 2 bases and J dropped 2 bases, with 11 bases sitting between them. CDR3 loop: CASSVGGDPYEQYF. The CDR3 coding sequence is TGTGCCAGCAGCGTCGGTGGGGACCCCTACGAGCAGTACTTC.